The sequence of this T cell receptor (beta chain) was determined in a study of patients and donors after allogeneic stem cell transplantation. Per the germline V gene, CDR1 is LGHNA and CDR2 is YSLEER. The V gene lost 4 bases and the J gene lost 4 bases, with 10 bases spanning the gap. There are 13 residues in the CDR3. TCRdb itself ran the RT-PCR reads through MiXCR, one entry per CDR3 protein. The repertoire includes tens of thousands of distinct CDR3 sequences, about 48% of them detected once, and around 55% sits in the top ten. Material: blood, either unsorted or a sorted T cell fraction (not recorded which). This TCR was sampled from a human donor who was either an allogeneic HSCT recipient or a stem cell or donor lymphocyte infusion donor (not recorded which). It is not recorded whose cells these are; they may come from a transplant donor. This chain joins TRBV4-3 and TRBJ1-1; a weak D match, TRBD1 (6 bases). The CDR3 is CASSRGQRTEAFF. CDR3 in DNA: TGCGCCAGCAGCCGAGGACAGCGCACTGAAGCTTTCTTT.